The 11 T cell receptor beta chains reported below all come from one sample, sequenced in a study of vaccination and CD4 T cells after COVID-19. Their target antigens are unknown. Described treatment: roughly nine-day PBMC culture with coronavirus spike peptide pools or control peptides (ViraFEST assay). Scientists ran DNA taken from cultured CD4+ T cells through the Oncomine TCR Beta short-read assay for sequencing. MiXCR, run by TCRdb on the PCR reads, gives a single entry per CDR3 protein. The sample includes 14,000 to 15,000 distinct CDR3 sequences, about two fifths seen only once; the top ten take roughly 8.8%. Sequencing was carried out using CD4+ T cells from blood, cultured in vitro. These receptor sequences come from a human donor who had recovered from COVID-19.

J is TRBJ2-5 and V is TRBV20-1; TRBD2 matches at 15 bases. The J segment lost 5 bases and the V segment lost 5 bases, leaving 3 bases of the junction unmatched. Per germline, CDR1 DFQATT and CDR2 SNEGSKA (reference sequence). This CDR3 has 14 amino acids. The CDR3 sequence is CSARTSGREETQYF. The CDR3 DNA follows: TGCAGTGCTCGGACTAGCGGGAGGGAGGAGACCCAGTACTTC.

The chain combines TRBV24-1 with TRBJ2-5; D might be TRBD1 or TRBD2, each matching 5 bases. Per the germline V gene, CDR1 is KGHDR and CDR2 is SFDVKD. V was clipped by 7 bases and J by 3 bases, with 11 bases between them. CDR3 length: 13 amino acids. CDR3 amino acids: CATSGDVKETQYF. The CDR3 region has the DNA TGTGCCACCAGCGGGGACGTAAAAGAGACCCAGTACTTC.

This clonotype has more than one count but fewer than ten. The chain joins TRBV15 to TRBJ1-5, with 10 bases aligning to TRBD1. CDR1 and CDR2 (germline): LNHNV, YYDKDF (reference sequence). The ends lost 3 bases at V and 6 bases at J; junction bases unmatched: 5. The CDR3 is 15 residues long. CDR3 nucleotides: TGTGCCACCAGCAGTCGACAGGGGGCGCGTCAGCCCCAGCATTTT. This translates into CATSSRQGARQPQHF.

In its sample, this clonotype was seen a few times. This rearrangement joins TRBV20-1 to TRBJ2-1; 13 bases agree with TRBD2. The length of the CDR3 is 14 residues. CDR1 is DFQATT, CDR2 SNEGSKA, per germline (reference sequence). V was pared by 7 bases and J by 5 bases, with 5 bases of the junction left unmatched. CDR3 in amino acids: CSVRTSGRHNEQFF. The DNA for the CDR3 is TGCAGTGTCCGGACTAGCGGGAGACACAATGAGCAGTTCTTC.

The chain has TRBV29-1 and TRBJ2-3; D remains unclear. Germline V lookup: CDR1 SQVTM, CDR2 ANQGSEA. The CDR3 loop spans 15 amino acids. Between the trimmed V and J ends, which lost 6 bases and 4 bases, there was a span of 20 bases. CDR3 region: CSVVFMGTPSDTQYF. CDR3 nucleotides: TGCAGCGTCGTCTTTATGGGCACTCCTTCAGATACGCAGTATTTT.

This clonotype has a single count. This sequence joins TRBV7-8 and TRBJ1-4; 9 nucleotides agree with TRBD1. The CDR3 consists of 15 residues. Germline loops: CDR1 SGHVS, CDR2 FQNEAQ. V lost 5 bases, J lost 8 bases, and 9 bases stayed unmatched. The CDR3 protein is CASSTRDRVGEKLFF. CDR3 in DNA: TGTGCCAGCAGCACCCGGGACAGGGTGGGAGAAAAACTGTTTTTT.

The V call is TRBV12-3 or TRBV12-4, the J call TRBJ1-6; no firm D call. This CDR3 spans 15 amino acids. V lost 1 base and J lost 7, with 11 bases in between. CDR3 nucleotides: TGTGCCAGCAGTTTAGAGCGTTCCGGGAATTCACCCCTCCACTTT. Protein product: CASSLERSGNSPLHF.

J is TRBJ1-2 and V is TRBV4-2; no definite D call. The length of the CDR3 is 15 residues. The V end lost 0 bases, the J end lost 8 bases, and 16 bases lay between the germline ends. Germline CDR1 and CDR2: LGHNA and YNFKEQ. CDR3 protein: CASSQDAGKTGGYTF. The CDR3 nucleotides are TGTGCCAGCAGCCAAGACGCCGGGAAGACGGGGGGCTACACCTTC.

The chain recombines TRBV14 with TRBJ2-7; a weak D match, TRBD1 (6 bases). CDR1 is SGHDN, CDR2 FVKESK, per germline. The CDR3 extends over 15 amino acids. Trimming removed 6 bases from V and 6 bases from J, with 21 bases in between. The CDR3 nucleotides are TGTGCCAGCAGTCTTCAGAACTTACAGGGACGCGAGCAGTACTTC. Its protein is CASSLQNLQGREQYF.

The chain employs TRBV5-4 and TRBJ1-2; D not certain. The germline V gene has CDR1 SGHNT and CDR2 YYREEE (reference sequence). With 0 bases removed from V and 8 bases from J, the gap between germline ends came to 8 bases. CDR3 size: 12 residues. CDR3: CASSLGIKGYTF. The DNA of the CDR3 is TGTGCCAGCAGCTTGGGGATCAAGGGCTACACCTTC.

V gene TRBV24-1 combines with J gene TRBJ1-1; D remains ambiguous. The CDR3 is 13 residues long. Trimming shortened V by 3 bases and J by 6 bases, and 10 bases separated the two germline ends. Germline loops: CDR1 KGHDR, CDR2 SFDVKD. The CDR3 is CATSDRWASEAFF. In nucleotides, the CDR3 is TGTGCCACCAGTGATCGATGGGCTTCTGAAGCTTTCTTT.